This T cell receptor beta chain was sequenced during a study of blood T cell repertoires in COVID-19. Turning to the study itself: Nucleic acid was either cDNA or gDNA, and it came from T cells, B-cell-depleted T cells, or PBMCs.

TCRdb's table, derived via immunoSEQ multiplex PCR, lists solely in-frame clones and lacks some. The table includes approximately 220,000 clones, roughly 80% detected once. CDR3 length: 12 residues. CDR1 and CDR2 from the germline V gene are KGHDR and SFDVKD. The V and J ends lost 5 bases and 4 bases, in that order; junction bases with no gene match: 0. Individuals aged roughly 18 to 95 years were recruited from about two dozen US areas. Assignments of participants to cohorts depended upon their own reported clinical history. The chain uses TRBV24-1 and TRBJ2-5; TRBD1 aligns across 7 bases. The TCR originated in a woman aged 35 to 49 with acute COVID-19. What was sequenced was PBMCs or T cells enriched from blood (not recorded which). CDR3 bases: TGTGCCACCAGTGCAGGGGGAGAGACCCAGTACTTC. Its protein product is CATSAGGETQYF.